This TCR beta chain was captured by sequencing in a study of OX40 agonist ivuxolimab in advanced cancers. Overall study context: The patients' treatment was ivuxolimab, an agonistic anti-OX40 (CD134) antibody. General study results and limits: With doses of 0.1-3.0 mg/kg, partial responders showed among the lowest clonal expansion.

Germline V gives CDR1 SGHNT, CDR2 YENEEA. The CDR3 totals 15 residues. Between the trimmed V and J ends, which lost 5 bases and 0 bases, there was a span of 10 bases. Concerning this clone: The target antigen is unknown.

Assay used: immunoSEQ multiplex PCR; TCRdb lists only in-frame clones, some missing. The table lists 77,000 or so clones, roughly 91% of them singletons. This chain joins TRBV11-3 and TRBJ2-2; D might be TRBD1 (6 bases). This receptor was taken from an adult with an advanced solid tumor such as melanoma, head and neck, liver or kidney cancer. Sequences were derived from CD4+ or CD8+ T cells sorted from blood, sampled in a trial of the OX40 agonist ivuxolimab. The CDR3 is CASSPGTSNTGELFF. The CDR3 coding sequence is TGTGCCAGCAGCCCAGGGACATCGAACACCGGGGAGCTGTTTTTT.